The T cell receptor beta chain under discussion was sequenced for a study of T cells in severe cutaneous drug reactions (dated by TCRdb to about 2019). For context, the study as a whole: Recruitment took place between about 2010 and 2018, drawing patients from Taiwan, Thailand and a European registry network. The libraries were made with iRepertoire multiplex PCR, and the authors referred to a comparison in which iRepertoire and 5' RACE methods, with or without UMI, captured abundant clonotypes to a similar degree. Blister fluids/cells, PBMC and other biological samples were taken from patients in the acute stage or the recovery stage. The study paired bulk TCR sequencing with single-cell sequencing, quantitative PCR validation, functional assays and transgenic mouse experiments. Only patients with a probable or definite SJS/TEN or DRESS diagnosis by RegiSCAR criteria were enrolled. The culprit drug was assigned using the Naranjo algorithm and the ALDEN drug causality algorithm.

Study-wide findings and limitations: Whether the public TCR generalizes to SJS/TEN caused by other drugs was noted by the authors as still needing further study. A public TCRbeta CDR3, present at a mean of 13.57% in all seven CBZ-SJS/TEN blister samples, was undetectable or scarce in PBMC from tolerant controls and healthy donors.

Sequenced donors were patients with carbamazepine-induced Stevens-Johnson syndrome or toxic epidermal necrolysis (CBZ-SJS/TEN). To look for drug-specific clonotypes, next-generation sequencing was used to profile the T cell receptor repertoires of patients with drug-induced severe cutaneous adverse reactions. The RNA source was either peripheral blood mononuclear cells or blister cells from skin lesions. For both bulk and single-cell sequencing, libraries were prepared with the iRepertoire multiplex PCR system and TCR subtype-specific primers. Multiplex PCR with primers aimed at the V, D and J gene regions produced the bulk TCR beta libraries. Bulk TCR library preparation used roughly 95-500 ng of RNA per sample as input. An Illumina MiSeq was used to sequence bulk TCR beta amplicons. In the paper's pipeline: Sample misassignments and low-quality sequencing reads were filtered out during quality control steps. The amino acids lying between the V-gene Y[YFLI]C motif and the J-segment [FW]GXGT motif were defined as CDR3. The IMGT database served as the reference for assigning TRBV and TRBJ genes and CDR3 clonotypes. Per-sample TRBV expression was normalized to the mean of the same gene in PBMC from 44 healthy donors. After reprocessing by TCRdb, each CDR3 protein sequence is one entry, and no DNA is given. The V and J calls were determined by TCRdb, not by the authors. The sample's table lists a count of 9,500 to 13,000 distinct CDR3 sequences. The ten largest make up 21% of the sample.

Comments on this clonotype: Its antigen is still unknown.

The sequencing sample was made of cells from a skin blister. The intended sense of this specimen's cell subset or site label: unsorted cells from skin lesion blisters. The receptor's source is a human donor with Stevens-Johnson syndrome, a severe cutaneous drug reaction.

The CDR3 region reads CSVLWAGAYEQYF. Recombination connected TRBV29-1 to TRBJ2-7; TCRdb lists TRBD2, though no DNA is available to test this call. The CDR3 numbers 13 residues from cysteine through phenylalanine. A DNA sequence was not provided. The germline V gene supplies CDR1 SQVTM and CDR2 ANQGSEA.